The rows below give T cell receptor beta chains drawn from one sample of a study of cytomegalovirus exposure and HLA in healthy donors. The method was immunoSEQ multiplex PCR; TCRdb's version includes in-frame clones alone and lacks a portion of them. The sample table sets out roughly 120,000 clones. The sequenced material came from PBMCs. The receptor source for this set is a man aged 35 to 55 in good health and CMV-seronegative. Each CDR3 is given with its conserved first and last residue. A D gene is named only where the DNA matches it firmly.

cdr3_aa: CAITDLQGGYTF; cdr3_nt: TGTGCCATCACGGACTTACAGGGCGGCTACACCTTC; d_call: -; j_call: TRBJ1-2; v_call: TRBV10-3
cdr3_aa: CASSLGAGGSTDTQYF; cdr3_nt: TGTGCCAGCAGCCTGGGAGCGGGAGGTAGCACAGATACGCAGTATTTT; d_call: TRBD2; j_call: TRBJ2-3; v_call: TRBV5-4
cdr3_aa: CASSLRTGRRGEQYF; cdr3_nt: TGTGCCAGCAGCTTAAGGACAGGGAGGAGAGGGGAGCAGTACTTC; d_call: TRBD1; j_call: TRBJ2-7; v_call: TRBV7-8
cdr3_aa: CASSRQGGYGYTF; cdr3_nt: TGTGCCAGTAGTAGGCAGGGAGGCTATGGCTACACCTTC; d_call: -; j_call: TRBJ1-2; v_call: TRBV19
cdr3_aa: CASRQQDGGGYTF; cdr3_nt: TGTGCCAGCAGACAACAGGATGGCGGTGGCTACACCTTC; d_call: -; j_call: TRBJ1-2; v_call: TRBV7-8
cdr3_aa: CASSLIPDMEQYF; cdr3_nt: TGTGCCAGCAGCTTAATACCCGACATGGAGCAGTACTTC; d_call: -; j_call: TRBJ2-7; v_call: TRBV7-9
cdr3_aa: CASSLGTGQETQYF; cdr3_nt: TGTGCCAGCAGCTTAGGGACAGGCCAAGAGACCCAGTACTTC; d_call: TRBD1; j_call: TRBJ2-5; v_call: TRBV11-3
cdr3_aa: CASSGADRGLYEQYF; cdr3_nt: TGTGCCAGCAGCGGGGCGGACAGGGGGCTTTACGAGCAGTACTTC; d_call: TRBD1; j_call: TRBJ2-7; v_call: TRBV11-3
cdr3_aa: CAWGDWESYNEQFF; cdr3_nt: TGTGCCTGGGGGGACTGGGAATCCTACAATGAGCAGTTCTTC; d_call: -; j_call: TRBJ2-1; v_call: TRBV30
cdr3_aa: CASSGRQGASTGELFF; cdr3_nt: TGTGCCAGCAGCGGCCGACAGGGGGCGAGCACCGGGGAGCTGTTTTTT; d_call: TRBD1; j_call: TRBJ2-2; v_call: TRBV5-6
cdr3_aa: CASRGDTYYGYTF; cdr3_nt: TGTGCCAGTAGGGGGGACACATACTATGGCTACACCTTC; d_call: -; j_call: TRBJ1-2; v_call: TRBV19
cdr3_aa: CASTPRGLVVNEQFF; cdr3_nt: TGTGCCAGCACCCCTAGAGGACTAGTAGTAAATGAGCAGTTCTTC; d_call: TRBD2; j_call: TRBJ2-1; v_call: TRBV5-6
cdr3_aa: CASSSGTGFTYGYTF; cdr3_nt: TGTGCCAGCAGCTCGGGAACAGGGTTCACATATGGCTACACCTTC; d_call: -; j_call: TRBJ1-2; v_call: TRBV5-4
cdr3_aa: CSAKTGVSTEAFF; cdr3_nt: TGCAGCGCGAAGACAGGGGTAAGCACTGAAGCTTTCTTT; d_call: TRBD1; j_call: TRBJ1-1; v_call: TRBV29-1
cdr3_aa: CASSGSGGTYEQYF; cdr3_nt: TGTGCCAGCAGCGGGTCAGGGGGGACCTACGAGCAGTACTTC; d_call: -; j_call: TRBJ2-7; v_call: TRBV11-3
cdr3_aa: CASSLPPGSGGTEAFF; cdr3_nt: TGTGCCAGCAGCCTCCCCCCGGGCTCAGGAGGCACTGAAGCTTTCTTT; d_call: -; j_call: TRBJ1-1; v_call: TRBV7-2
cdr3_aa: CASSFRLAGVGAHYEQYF; cdr3_nt: TGTGCCAGCAGCTTTAGGCTAGCGGGAGTGGGGGCCCACTACGAGCAGTACTTC; d_call: TRBD2; j_call: TRBJ2-7; v_call: TRBV5-6